The present TCR beta chain was sequenced within a study of T cell clonality in common variable immunodeficiency. Regarding the study as a whole: Common variable immunodeficiency TCR beta sequences reportedly had fewer deletions and N-nucleotide insertions.

The germline gives CDR1 MNHEY, CDR2 SVGEGT. Trimming left V 6 bases short and J 5 bases short, with 17 bases between. This CDR3 is built from 16 residues. The sample holds a few counts of this clone. Its target is not known. Read coverage stops 3 residues before the CDR3 terminus; the germline J gene supplies the remainder. The assay was immunoSEQ multiplex PCR, and TCRdb's table has in-frame clones only and misses some. The data list 30,000 or so clones, none observed once; approximately 3.1% falls to the top ten. The sequence was obtained from a human donor with common variable immunodeficiency. The V gene is TRBV6-2 or TRBV6-3, the J gene TRBJ2-6, with D maybe TRBD1 (6 bases). Material for sequencing was peripheral blood mononuclear cells. The part of the CDR3 DNA that was read is TGTGCCAGCAGCCCCAGGGGTATAGCGTGGGCCAACGTC. This codes for CASSPRGIAWANV. The whole CDR3 region reads CASSPRGIAWANVLTF.